This TCR beta chain was retrieved from a study of blood T cell repertoires in COVID-19. V dropped 4 bases and J dropped 11; count of bases not matched to a gene: 6. The germline gives CDR1 SQVTM, CDR2 ANQGSEA. The CDR3 extends over 11 amino acids. Some clones are missing from TCRdb's copy, which holds only in-frame ones; the method was immunoSEQ multiplex PCR. There are just over 650,000 clones in the sample; 70% to 90% occur only once, and about 0.26% lies in the top ten. The sample consisted of peripheral blood. The genes are TRBV29-1 and TRBJ1-1; TRBD1 matches 8 bases. This TCR derives from a woman in her late teens or twenties with acute or convalescent COVID-19. CDR3: CSVADRGVAFF. The CDR3 DNA reads TGCAGCGTTGCTGACAGGGGTGTTGCTTTCTTT.